The entry below gives a single T cell receptor (beta chain) sequence along with its context. Assay: immunoSEQ multiplex PCR; the TCRdb copy retains only in-frame clones and omits some. The repertoire has over 85,000 clones, approximately 84% of them found once; the top ten carry approximately 38%. V lost 7 bases, J lost 2 bases, and 9 bases lay in between. This CDR3 has 11 residues. The germline CDR1 and CDR2 sequences are DFQATT and SNEGSKA (reference sequence). The data stem from a study of control samples from healthy donors and cancer patients. This clonotype originated in a man in his sixties or seventies with lung cancer. The chain uses TRBV20-1 and TRBJ2-7; D remains unclear. The sample taken for sequencing was PBMCs. CDR3: CSVGSPYEQYF. For the CDR3, the DNA is TGCAGTGTTGGCAGTCCCTACGAGCAGTACTTC.